Listed here is a single T cell receptor beta chain. Its antigen remains unidentified. CDR3 size: 14 residues. Germline lookup yields CDR1 SEHNR and CDR2 FQNEAQ (reference sequence). The germline V and J ends were trimmed by 3 bases and 5 bases, with 13 bases remaining between them. Patients with alopecia areata provided lesional scalp punch biopsies as well as peripheral blood. Researchers picked out CD4+ and CD8+ T cells from PBMCs by sorting. Reverse transcribed after extraction, RNA yielded cDNA as the sequencing template. This table comes from immunoSEQ multiplex PCR, and its TCRdb copy is limited to in-frame clones, with some not included. The sample has 50,000 to 70,000 clones, about 40% seen once. The data were obtained in a study of CD8+ T cells in alopecia areata. Study-wide results and limits: Among patients, TCR sharing was less clear than in mice, a difference possibly due in part to HLA diversity in the patient population. There were also resident alphabeta T cells of normal skin sequenced in scalp samples.

The material sequenced was NKG2D-low CD8+ T cells sorted from blood. The genes are TRBV7-9 and TRBJ2-5, with D tentatively TRBD1 (6 bases). This receptor was obtained from a human donor with alopecia areata. CDR3 nucleotides: TGTGCCAGCAGCTTTAGACAGGACGGGGAGACCCAGTACTTC. This encodes CASSFRQDGETQYF. Variable domain in full (rest from reference TRBV7-9 and TRBJ2-5): DTGVSQNPRHKITKRGQNVTFRCDPISEHNRLYWYRQTLGQGPEFLTYFQNEAQLEKSRLLSDRFSAERPKGSFSTLEIQRTEQGDSAMYLCASSFRQDGETQYFGPGTRLLVL.